This TCR beta chain originates from a study of blood T cell repertoires in COVID-19. The germline V and J ends were trimmed by 0 bases and 4 bases, with 9 bases remaining between them. The germline V gene encodes CDR1 LGHDT and CDR2 YNNKEL (reference sequence). The CDR3 runs 14 residues. Clones were sequenced by immunoSEQ multiplex PCR, and TCRdb holds only the in-frame ones, with some missing. The repertoire holds more than 300,000 clones, with 85% to 95% as singletons. The rearrangement joins TRBV3-1 (or the pseudogene TRBV3-2) to TRBJ1-2; maybe TRBD1 (6 bases). This clonotype originated in a woman aged 25-40 years who had been exposed to COVID-19. The material sequenced was PBMCs or T cells enriched from blood (not recorded which). The CDR3 sequence: CASSQDARGYGYTF. DNA of the CDR3: TGTGCCAGCAGCCAAGATGCCAGGGGCTATGGCTACACCTTC.